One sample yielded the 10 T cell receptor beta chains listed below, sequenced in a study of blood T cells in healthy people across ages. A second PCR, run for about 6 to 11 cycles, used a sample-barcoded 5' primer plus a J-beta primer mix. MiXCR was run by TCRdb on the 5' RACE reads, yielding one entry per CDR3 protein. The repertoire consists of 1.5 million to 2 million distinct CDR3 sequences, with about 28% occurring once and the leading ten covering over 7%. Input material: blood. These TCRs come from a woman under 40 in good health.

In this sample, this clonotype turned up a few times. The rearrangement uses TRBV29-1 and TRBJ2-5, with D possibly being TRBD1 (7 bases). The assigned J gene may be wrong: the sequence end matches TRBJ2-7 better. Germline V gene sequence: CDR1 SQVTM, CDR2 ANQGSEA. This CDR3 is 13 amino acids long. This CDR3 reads CSVEQGGIYEQYF. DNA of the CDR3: TGCAGCGTTGAGCAGGGGGGAATCTACGAGCAGTACTTC.

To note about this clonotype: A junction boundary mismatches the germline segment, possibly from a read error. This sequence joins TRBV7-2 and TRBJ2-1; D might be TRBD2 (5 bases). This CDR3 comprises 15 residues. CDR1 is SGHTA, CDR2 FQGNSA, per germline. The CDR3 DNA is TGTGCCGGCAGCTTTAATGGGCGGGCCTACAATGAGCAGTTCTTC. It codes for CAGSFNGRAYNEQFF.

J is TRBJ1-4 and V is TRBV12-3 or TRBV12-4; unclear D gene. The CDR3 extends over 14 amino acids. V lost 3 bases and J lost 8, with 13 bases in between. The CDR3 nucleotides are TGTGCCAGCAGTTTTGGAGAGAGTTGGGAAAAACTGTTTTTT. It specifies CASSFGESWEKLFF.

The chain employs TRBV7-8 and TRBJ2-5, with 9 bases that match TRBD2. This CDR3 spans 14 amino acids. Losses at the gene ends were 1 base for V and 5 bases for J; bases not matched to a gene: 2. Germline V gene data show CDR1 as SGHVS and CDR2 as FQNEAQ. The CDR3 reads CASSLGREGETQYF. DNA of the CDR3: TGTGCCAGCAGCTTAGGGCGGGAGGGGGAGACCCAGTACTTC.

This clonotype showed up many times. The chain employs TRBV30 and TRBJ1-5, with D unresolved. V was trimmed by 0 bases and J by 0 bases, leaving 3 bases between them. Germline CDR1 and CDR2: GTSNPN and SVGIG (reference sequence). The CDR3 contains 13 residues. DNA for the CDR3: TGTGCCTGGAGTGTAGGTAGCAATCAGCCCCAGCATTTT. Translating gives CAWSVGSNQPQHF.

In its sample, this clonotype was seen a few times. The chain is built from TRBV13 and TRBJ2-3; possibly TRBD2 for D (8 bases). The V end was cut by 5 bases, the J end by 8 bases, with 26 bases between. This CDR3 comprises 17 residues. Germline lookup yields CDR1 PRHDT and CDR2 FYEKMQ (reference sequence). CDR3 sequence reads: CASSPPQGPAGGATQYF. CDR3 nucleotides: TGTGCCAGCAGCCCTCCACAGGGGCCCGCGGGAGGAGCTACGCAGTATTTT.

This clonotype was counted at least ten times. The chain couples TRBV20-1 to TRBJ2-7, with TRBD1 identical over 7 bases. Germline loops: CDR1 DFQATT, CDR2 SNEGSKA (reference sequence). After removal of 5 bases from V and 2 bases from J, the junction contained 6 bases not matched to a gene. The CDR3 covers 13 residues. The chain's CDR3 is CSAQTGPPYEQYF. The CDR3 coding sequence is TGCAGTGCTCAGACAGGGCCTCCCTACGAGCAGTACTTC.

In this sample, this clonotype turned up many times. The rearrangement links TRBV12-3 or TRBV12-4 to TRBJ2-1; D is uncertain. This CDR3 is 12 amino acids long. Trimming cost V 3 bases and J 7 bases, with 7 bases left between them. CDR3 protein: CASSLGMNEQFF. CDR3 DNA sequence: TGTGCCAGCAGTTTGGGAATGAATGAGCAGTTCTTC.

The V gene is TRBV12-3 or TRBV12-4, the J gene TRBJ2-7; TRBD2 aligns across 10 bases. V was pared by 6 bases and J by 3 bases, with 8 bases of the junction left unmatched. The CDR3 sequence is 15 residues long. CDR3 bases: TGTGCCAGCAGCCCTCTAGCGGGAGCTCACTACGAGCAGTACTTC. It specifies CASSPLAGAHYEQYF.

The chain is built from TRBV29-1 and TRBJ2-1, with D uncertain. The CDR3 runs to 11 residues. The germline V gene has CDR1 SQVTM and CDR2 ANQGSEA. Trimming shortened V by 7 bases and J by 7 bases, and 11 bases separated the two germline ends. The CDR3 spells CSATNWNEQFF. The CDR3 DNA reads TGCAGCGCTACCAACTGGAATGAGCAGTTCTTC.